This T cell receptor beta chain was retrieved from a study of blood T cell repertoires in COVID-19. Overall study: Acute and convalescent COVID-19 samples came from the United States, Italy and Spain. PBMCs, B-cell-depleted T cells, or T cells provided the cDNA or gDNA that made up the material.

This clone was counted once. Study members were between about 18 and 95 years old and lived in about two dozen US regions. The protocol was immunoSEQ multiplex PCR, while the TCRdb copy is restricted to in-frame clones and leaves out a portion. This table holds a few hundred thousand clones, about four fifths found once. Trimming took off 4 bases at V and 5 bases at J, with 3 bases between the two ends. The CDR3 loop spans 11 amino acids. The germline V gene encodes CDR1 SGDLS and CDR2 YYNGEE. This TCR came from a woman aged 40 to 50 who had recovered from COVID-19. The chain uses TRBV9 and TRBJ2-2, with no clear D. Sequencing was performed on PBMCs or T cells enriched from blood (not recorded which). CDR3 residues: CASSRTGELFF. The DNA of the CDR3 is TGTGCCAGCAGCCGGACCGGGGAGCTGTTTTTT. The variable domain in full, with the rest retrieved from reference TRBV9 and TRBJ2-2, is DSGVTQTPKHLITATGQRVTLRCSPRSGDLSVYWYQQSLDQGLQFLIQYYNGEERAKGNILERFSAQQFPDLHSELNLSSLELGDSALYFCASSRTGELFFGEGSRLTVL.